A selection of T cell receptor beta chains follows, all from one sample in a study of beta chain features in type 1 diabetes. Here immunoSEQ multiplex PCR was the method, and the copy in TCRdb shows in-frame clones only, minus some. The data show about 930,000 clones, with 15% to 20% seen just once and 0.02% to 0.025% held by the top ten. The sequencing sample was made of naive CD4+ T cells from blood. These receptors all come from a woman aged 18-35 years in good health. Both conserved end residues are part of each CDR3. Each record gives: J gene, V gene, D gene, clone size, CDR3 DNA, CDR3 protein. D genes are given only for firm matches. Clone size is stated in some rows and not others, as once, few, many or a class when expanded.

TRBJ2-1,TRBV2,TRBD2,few,TGTGCCAGCAGGAGGGGACTAGCGGAGTACAATGAGCAGTTCTTC,CASRRGLAEYNEQFF
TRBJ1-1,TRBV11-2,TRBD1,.,TGTGCCAGCAGCTTAAGGGGACAGGGGAACACTGAAGCTTTCTTT,CASSLRGQGNTEAFF
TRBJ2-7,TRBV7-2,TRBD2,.,TGTGCCAGCAGCTTAGACGCGGGAGGGCACTACGAGCAGTACTTC,CASSLDAGGHYEQYF
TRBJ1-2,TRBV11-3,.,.,TGTGCCAGCAGCTCCCCGGGGTCCCTATATGGCTACACCTTC,CASSSPGSLYGYTF
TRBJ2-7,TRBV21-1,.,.,TGTGCCAGCAGCAAAGGTTGGGCAGGGGACCACGAGCAGTACTTC,CASSKGWAGDHEQYF
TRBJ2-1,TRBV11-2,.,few,TGTGCCAGCAGCCCCGGTGCCTGGCCCTACAATGAGCAGTTCTTC,CASSPGAWPYNEQFF
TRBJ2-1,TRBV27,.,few,TGTGGGAGCGGGTCCTACTACAATGAGCAGTTCTTC,CGSGSYYNEQFF
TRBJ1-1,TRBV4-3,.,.,TGCGCCAGCAGCCAAGTTAGAACAGCTACGTACCTTGAAGCTTTCTTT,CASSQVRTATYLEAFF
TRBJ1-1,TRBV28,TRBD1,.,TGTGCCAGCAGTTTATATGGGACAGTGAACACTGAAGCTTTCTTT,CASSLYGTVNTEAFF
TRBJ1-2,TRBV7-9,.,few,TGTGCCAGCAGCTTAGACATCGTGGATGGCTACACCTTC,CASSLDIVDGYTF
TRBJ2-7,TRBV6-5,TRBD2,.,TGTGCCAGCAGTTACGCTAGCGGTAGCTCCTACGAGCAGTACTTC,CASSYASGSSYEQYF
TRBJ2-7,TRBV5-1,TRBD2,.,TGCGCCAGCAGTCGGACTAGCGGGGACTCCTACGAGCAGTACTTC,CASSRTSGDSYEQYF
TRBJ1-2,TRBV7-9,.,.,TGTGCCAGCAGCTTACGAAGCTCTTCCTATGGCTACACCTTC,CASSLRSSSYGYTF
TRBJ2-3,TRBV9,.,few,TGTGCCAGCAGCTCCGGGACACCAAGGGCAGATACGCAGTATTTT,CASSSGTPRADTQYF
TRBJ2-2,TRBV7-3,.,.,TGTGCCAGCAGCTTAGTGGCAGGGGCGAACACCGGGGAGCTGTTTTTT,CASSLVAGANTGELFF
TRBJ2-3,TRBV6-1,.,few,TGTGCCAGCAGTGACCTGAGCGGTCCCGTCCCAGATACGCAGTATTTT,CASSDLSGPVPDTQYF
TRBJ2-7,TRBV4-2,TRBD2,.,TGTGCCAGCAGCCAATCCGGACTAGCGGCCACCTACGAGCAGTACTTC,CASSQSGLAATYEQYF
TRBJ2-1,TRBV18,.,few,TGTGCCAGCTCACCACTCAGGTACAATGAGCAGTTCTTC,CASSPLRYNEQFF
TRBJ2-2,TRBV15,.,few,TGTGCCACCAGCACAACCTCTCACTTTAGCGGGAACACCGGGGAGCTGTTTTTT,CATSTTSHFSGNTGELFF
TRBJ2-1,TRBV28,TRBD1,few,TGTGCCAGCAGTGGGGCGGGACAGGGCTACAATGAGCAGTTCTTC,CASSGAGQGYNEQFF
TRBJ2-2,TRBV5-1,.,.,TGCGCCAGCAGCTTAAGAGCGGCGAACACCGGGGAGCTGTTTTTT,CASSLRAANTGELFF
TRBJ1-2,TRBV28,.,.,TGTGCCAGCAGCCAACAGGGTGGTGGCTACACCTTC,CASSQQGGGYTF
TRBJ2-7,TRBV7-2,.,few,TGTGCCAGCAGCGAACCTTACGCCTACGAGCAGTACTTC,CASSEPYAYEQYF
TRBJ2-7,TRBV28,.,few,TGTGCCAGCAGTTTATGGCCGGCGGGGTCCTCCTACGAGCAGTACTTC,CASSLWPAGSSYEQYF
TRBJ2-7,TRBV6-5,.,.,TGTGCCACTCGGATGGGTCCGCCCGAGACCTACGAGCAGTACTTC,CATRMGPPETYEQYF
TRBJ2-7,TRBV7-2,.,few,TGTGCCAGCAGCTTAGGTTGGGGTAGGCAGTCCTACGAGCAGTACTTC,CASSLGWGRQSYEQYF
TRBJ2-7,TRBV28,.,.,TGTGCCAGCACCCCCGTACAGGGCCATAATTTGGGGTACGAGCAGTACTTC,CASTPVQGHNLGYEQYF
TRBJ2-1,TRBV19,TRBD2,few,TGTGCCACCACAACTAGCGGGAGCTACAATGAGCAGTTCTTC,CATTTSGSYNEQFF
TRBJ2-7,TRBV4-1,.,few,TGCGCCAGCAGCCAAGTTCCTGACACCTACGAGCAGTACTTC,CASSQVPDTYEQYF
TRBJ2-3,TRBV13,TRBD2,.,TGTGCCAGCAGCATAGGGGGGACTAGTGATACAGATACGCAGTATTTT,CASSIGGTSDTDTQYF
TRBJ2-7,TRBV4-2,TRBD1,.,TGTGCCAGCAGCCAAGATGAGGACAGGGGGCGGTCGGGTGAGCAGTACTTC,CASSQDEDRGRSGEQYF
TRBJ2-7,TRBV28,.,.,TGTGCCAGCAGTTTAGCGGCAACCTACGAGCAGTACTTC,CASSLAATYEQYF
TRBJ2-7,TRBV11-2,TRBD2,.,TGTGCCAGCAGCTTAGGGCTAGCGGGGCGCTCCTACGAGCAGTACTTC,CASSLGLAGRSYEQYF
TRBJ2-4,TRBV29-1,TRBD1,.,TGCAGCGCCAACCGGGACAGATATCAGTACTTC,CSANRDRYQYF
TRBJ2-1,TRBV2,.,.,TGTGCCAGCAGTGAAGTGCCGGGACGGCAGTTCTTC,CASSEVPGRQFF
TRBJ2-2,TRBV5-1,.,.,TGCGCCAGCACAGACCAGAACACCGGGGAGCTGTTTTTT,CASTDQNTGELFF
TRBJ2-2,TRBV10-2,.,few,TGCGCCAGCAGTGAGTGGGCGGCCGGGGAGCTGTTTTTT,CASSEWAAGELFF
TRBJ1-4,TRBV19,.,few,TGTGCCAGTAATGAAGGGCGACTTGAAAAACTGTTTTTT,CASNEGRLEKLFF
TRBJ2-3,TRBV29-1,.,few,TGCAGCGCCGCTGACAGCTACACAGATACGCAGTATTTT,CSAADSYTDTQYF
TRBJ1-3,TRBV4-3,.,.,TGCGCCAGCAGCCAGGGTTTTTATAACACCATATATTTT,CASSQGFYNTIYF
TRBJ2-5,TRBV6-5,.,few,TGTGCCAGCAGCCCCACCTGGCATCCACAAGAGACCCAGTACTTC,CASSPTWHPQETQYF
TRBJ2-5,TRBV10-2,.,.,TGCGCCAGCAGTGGTGTTGGGCAAGAGACCCAGTACTTC,CASSGVGQETQYF
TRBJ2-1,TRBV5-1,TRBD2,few,TGCGCCAGCAGCAGGGGACTAGCGGGACAGTACAATGAGCAGTTCTTC,CASSRGLAGQYNEQFF